This T cell receptor beta chain was retrieved from a study of blood T cell repertoires in COVID-19. The table came from immunoSEQ multiplex PCR; TCRdb's copy has only in-frame clones and leaves some out. The sample lists about 160,000 clones, approximately 80% seen once, with around 3.7% in the top ten. The study counted Cohort 3 donors as recovered given two negative PCRs, clearance, or symptom resolution. The CDR3 spans 13 residues. Germline CDR1 reads SGHNT; CDR2 reads YYREEE (reference sequence). Trimming cost V 2 bases and J 8 bases; bases outside gene matches: 4. This clone was found once. What was sequenced was PBMCs or T cells enriched from blood (not recorded which). This rearrangement joins TRBV5-4 to TRBJ1-2; 9 nucleotides line up with TRBD1. The origin of this receptor is a woman aged 60-75 years who had recovered from COVID-19. The CDR3 spells CASSLDRGAGYTF. DNA for the CDR3: TGTGCCAGCAGCTTAGACAGGGGGGCCGGCTACACCTTC.